The subject of this entry is one T cell receptor beta chain. Its antigen is unknown. The time point was: week 23, last vaccination. Each dose delivered 300 ug of mutant IDH1 20-mer peptide subcutaneously with imiquimod. Donors harbored newly found WHO grade 3 or 4 IDH1-mutant, ATRX-lost astrocytomas. This CDR3 has 18 residues. J gave up 0 bases and V 1 base, and 3 bases lay outside the gene matches. Germline V gene sequence: CDR1 SGHAT, CDR2 FQNNGV. These data are taken from a study of a mutant IDH1 vaccine in newly diagnosed glioma. Study-wide background: Following radiotherapy alone, or alongside temozolomide cycles, vaccination was started after an interval of 4-6 weeks. Earlier therapy was either radiotherapy, temozolomide, or both, and most got both.

General observations from the study: Immune responses arising from the vaccine appeared in approximately 92% of patients.

Sequenced by immunoSEQ multiplex PCR; TCRdb stores in-frame clones only, minus some. The data hold approximately 62,000 clones, with approximately 85% observed a single time. V usage is TRBV11-2 and J usage is TRBJ2-1; 13 bases map to TRBD2. This clonotype was obtained from a young man with glioma. The sample in question was PBMCs, obtained from a glioma patient whose treatment included an IDH1 peptide vaccine. The CDR3 DNA reads as TGTGCCAGCAGCTTAGGGGGACTAGCGGGGACCTCCTACAATGAGCAGTTCTTC. Amino acids: CASSLGGLAGTSYNEQFF.